The source of this TCR beta chain is a study of beta chain features in type 1 diabetes. General study points: cDNA-based sequencing might over-represent cells highly expressing TCR.

The germline gives CDR1 LGHNA, CDR2 YNFKEQ. V shed 1 base and J 8 bases; nucleotides not matched to a gene: 10. The CDR3 is 15 residues long. Worth noting for this clone: The target antigen is unknown.

Expressed TCRB transcripts were sequenced because the isolated RNA had all been reverse transcribed beforehand. This table comes from immunoSEQ multiplex PCR, and its TCRdb copy is limited to in-frame clones, with some not included. The repertoire holds just over 600,000 clones, with 15% to 19% as singletons. Material: naive CD4+ T cells from blood. The chain couples TRBV4-2 to TRBJ1-2, with 7 positions matching TRBD1. This clonotype originated in a man between 18 and 35 years old in good health. This CDR3 reads CASSQGSDRRDGYTF. The DNA for the CDR3 is TGTGCCAGCAGCCAAGGCTCGGACAGGAGGGACGGCTACACCTTC.